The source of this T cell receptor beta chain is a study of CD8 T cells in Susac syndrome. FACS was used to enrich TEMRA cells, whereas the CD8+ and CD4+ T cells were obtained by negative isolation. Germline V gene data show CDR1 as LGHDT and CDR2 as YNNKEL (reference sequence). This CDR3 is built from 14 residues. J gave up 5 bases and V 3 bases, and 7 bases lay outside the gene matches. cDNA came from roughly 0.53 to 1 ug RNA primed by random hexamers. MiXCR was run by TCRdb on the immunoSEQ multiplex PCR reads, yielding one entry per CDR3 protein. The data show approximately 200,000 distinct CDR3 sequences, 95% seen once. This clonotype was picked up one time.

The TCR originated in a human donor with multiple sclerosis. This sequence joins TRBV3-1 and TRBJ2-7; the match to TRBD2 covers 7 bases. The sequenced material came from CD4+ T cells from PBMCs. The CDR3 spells CASSHLSAGDEQYF. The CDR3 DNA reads TGTGCCAGCAGCCACCTTTCGGCGGGAGACGAGCAGTACTTC.